These 21 T cell receptor beta chains originate from one sample sequenced in a study of blood T cell repertoires in COVID-19. Sequencing was performed with immunoSEQ multiplex PCR; in TCRdb, only in-frame clones are kept and a portion is missing. The profile covers about 220,000 clones, with 75% to 90% appearing a single time and 3.5% taken by the ten largest. The sample consisted of PBMCs or T cells enriched from blood (not recorded which). Receptor source: a woman younger than 35 in a cohort exposed to, infected with or recovered from COVID-19 (not recorded which).

This rearrangement joins TRBV3-1 (or the pseudogene TRBV3-2) to TRBJ2-4; TRBD1 matches 7 bases. The CDR3 contains 15 residues. Germline values: CDR1 LGHDT, CDR2 YNNKEL (reference sequence). Trimming at V came to 4 bases and at J to 6 bases, leaving 9 bases not matched to a gene. CDR3: CASSPRPGGGNIQYF. DNA for the CDR3: TGTGCCAGCAGCCCCCGGCCAGGGGGTGGAAACATTCAGTACTTC.

The chain links TRBV7-3 to TRBJ1-2; TRBD1 aligns across 10 bases. Germline CDR1 and CDR2: SGHTA and FQGTGA. There are 17 residues in the CDR3. Losses at the gene ends were 4 bases for V and 0 bases for J; bases not matched to a gene: 8. The DNA for the CDR3 is TGTGCCAGCAGCTCTGGGACAGGGGAATCAGCTAACTATGGCTACACCTTC. Protein: CASSSGTGESANYGYTF.

The rearrangement uses TRBV3-1 (or the pseudogene TRBV3-2) and TRBJ1-4; D not certain. The CDR3 contains 15 residues. From germline, CDR1 is LGHDT and CDR2 YNNKEL (reference sequence). The V gene lost 0 bases and the J gene lost 0 bases, with 5 bases spanning the gap. CDR3 sequence reads: CASSQDVATNEKLFF. The CDR3 DNA reads as TGTGCCAGCAGCCAAGATGTAGCAACTAATGAAAAACTGTTTTTT.

The chain couples TRBV7-8 to TRBJ2-7, with 11 positions matching TRBD1. The CDR3 spans 18 residues. Germline CDR1 is SGHVS and CDR2 is FQNEAQ. The J segment lost 3 bases and the V segment lost 0 bases, leaving 10 bases of the junction unmatched. The CDR3 sequence: CASSLALIVGTGGYEQYF. Here the CDR3 DNA reads TGTGCCAGCAGCTTAGCGTTGATAGTCGGGACAGGGGGCTACGAGCAGTACTTC.

The chain joins TRBV6-2 or TRBV6-3 to TRBJ2-7; 7 nucleotides line up with TRBD1. The CDR3 has 16 residues. The J segment lost 2 bases and the V segment lost 6 bases, leaving 13 bases of the junction unmatched. Per germline, CDR1 MNHEY and CDR2 SVGEGT. The CDR3 spells CASSRISGTEAYEQYF. CDR3 nucleotide sequence: TGTGCCAGCAGCCGAATATCCGGGACAGAAGCCTACGAGCAGTACTTC.

In this sample, this clone turned up once. This chain links TRBV4-1 with TRBJ1-1; 7 positions match TRBD1. Germline assignment: CDR1 MGHRA and CDR2 YSYEKL. J gave up 11 bases and V 1 base, and 7 bases lay outside the gene matches. The CDR3 covers 13 residues. The CDR3 DNA reads as TGCGCCAGCAGCCAAGTCGAGGGGGCGTGGGCTTTCTTT. Protein: CASSQVEGAWAFF.

V usage is TRBV6-1 and J usage is TRBJ2-5; 9 bases line up with TRBD2. Germline V gives CDR1 MNHNS, CDR2 SASEGT. V trimming: 2 bases; J trimming: 2 bases; junction bases outside the gene matches: 6. The CDR3 has 16 residues. For the CDR3, the DNA is TGTGCCAGCAGTGAATTGGCGGGAGGGCCGCAAGAGACCCAGTACTTC. Encoded protein: CASSELAGGPQETQYF.

The chain carries TRBV5-1 and TRBJ2-7; 9 bases line up with TRBD2. V shed 6 bases, J shed 6 bases, and the junction held 10 bases outside the gene matches. The V gene's germline CDR1 is SGHRS and CDR2 YFSETQ. The CDR3 totals 14 residues. The CDR3: CASKTGGRALEQYF. CDR3 sequence (DNA): TGCGCCAGCAAAACCGGCGGGAGGGCCCTCGAGCAGTACTTC.

The chain is built from TRBV5-8 and TRBJ2-1, with a possible D match to TRBD2 (5 bases). There are 14 residues in the CDR3. The germline CDR1 and CDR2 sequences are SGHTS and YDEGEE. Between the trimmed V and J ends, which lost 0 bases and 7 bases, there was a span of 11 bases. This CDR3 is CASSLELVLNEQFF. The CDR3 coding sequence is TGTGCCAGCAGCTTGGAACTAGTGCTGAATGAGCAGTTCTTC.

The genes are TRBV6-5 and TRBJ2-7, with D possibly TRBD2 on 6 matching bases. V lost 6 bases to trimming and J lost 4 bases, with 16 bases between them. The CDR3 has 14 amino acids. Per the germline V gene, CDR1 is MNHEY and CDR2 is SVGAGI. The CDR3 region has the DNA TGTGCCAGCAGGTCCGGGAATCTAGCGTACGAGCAGTACTTC. Translation gives CASRSGNLAYEQYF.

The count of this clone is one. The rearrangement uses TRBV6-5 and TRBJ2-6; 7 bases are a match to TRBD1. Germline-derived CDR1 and CDR2 are MNHEY and SVGAGI. With V trimmed by 5 bases and J by 2 bases, 3 bases remained unmatched. This CDR3 spans 15 amino acids. CDR3 amino acids: CASSTGDTGANVLTF. The DNA of the CDR3 is TGTGCCAGCAGTACAGGGGATACTGGGGCCAACGTCCTGACTTTC.

The V and J genes are TRBV7-9 and TRBJ2-1, with 8 bases lining up with TRBD2. The germline V gene encodes CDR1 SEHNR and CDR2 FQNEAQ (reference sequence). Germline trimming cut 4 bases from V and 8 bases from J; bases unmatched to any gene: 16. CDR3 length: 17 amino acids. CDR3 coding DNA: TGTGCCAGCAGCTCCGATACGTGGGGACTAGAGGGGGATGAGCAGTTCTTC. The encoded protein is CASSSDTWGLEGDEQFF.

The genes are TRBV3-1 (or the pseudogene TRBV3-2) and TRBJ2-2; maybe TRBD2 (6 bases). Per germline, CDR1 LGHDT and CDR2 YNNKEL (reference sequence). Trimming stripped 5 bases from V and 7 bases from J, with 8 bases between. The CDR3 has 12 amino acids. Here the CDR3 DNA reads TGTGCCAGCAGCTACGGGGGCGGGGAGCTGTTTTTT. The encoded protein is CASSYGGGELFF.

Details on this clone: The junction departs from germline at one end; a sequencing error may be responsible. V usage is TRBV5-5 and J usage is TRBJ2-7, with 7 nucleotides matching TRBD1. The CDR3 is 16 amino acids. Germline V gene data show CDR1 as SGHKS and CDR2 as YYEKEE (reference sequence). The CDR3 nucleotides read TGTGCCAGCAGTTTGGGGTTGGGACAGCCCTCGACGATGCAGTACTTC. It is translated as CASSLGLGQPSTMQYF.

This chain connects TRBV7-3 to TRBJ2-2; D not resolved. Trimming removed 1 base from V and 5 bases from J, with 5 bases in between. CDR1 SGHTA and CDR2 FQGTGA come from the germline V gene. The CDR3 is made up of 13 amino acids. As DNA, the CDR3 is TGTGCCAGCAGCTTAATTGAGACCGGGGAGCTGTTTTTT. Residues: CASSLIETGELFF.

CDR3 protein: CASRGIQGLKHF. The CDR3 DNA is TGTGCCAGCAGAGGGATACAGGGGTTGAAGCATTTT. The chain combines TRBV12-3 or TRBV12-4 with TRBJ1-5; 7 positions agree with TRBD1. J lost 14 bases, V lost 6 bases, and 10 bases had no gene match. There are 12 residues in the CDR3.

The chain carries TRBV6-5 and TRBJ2-7; 8 positions agree with TRBD2. CDR3 length: 15 amino acids. Germline CDR1 and CDR2: MNHEY and SVGAGI. The junction had 6 bases not matched to a gene; V was cut back by 2 bases and J by 3 bases. The CDR3 sequence is CASSYHQLADYEQYF. CDR3 coding DNA: TGTGCCAGCAGTTACCACCAACTAGCGGACTACGAGCAGTACTTC.

The chain couples TRBV7-9 to TRBJ1-2; 7 nucleotides match TRBD1. The CDR3 is 12 residues long. The germline CDR1 and CDR2 sequences are SEHNR and FQNEAQ (reference sequence). V shed 3 bases, J shed 6 bases, and the junction held 1 base outside the gene matches. The CDR3 sequence is CASSLGTDGYTF. CDR3 in DNA: TGTGCCAGCAGCTTGGGGACAGATGGCTACACCTTC.

The V gene is TRBV6-5, the J gene TRBJ1-6; weak D call: TRBD1 (6 bases). The CDR3 extends over 14 amino acids. Trimming removed 7 bases at V and 9 bases at J, with 16 bases between. The germline V gene has CDR1 MNHEY and CDR2 SVGAGI. CDR3 in amino acids: CASNIRGRGSPLHF. The CDR3 DNA follows: TGTGCCAGCAATATCCGGGGCAGGGGTTCACCCCTCCACTTT.

The rearrangement links TRBV28 to TRBJ1-1; tentative D call: TRBD1 (6 bases). Germline values: CDR1 MDHEN, CDR2 SYDVKM. The CDR3 is made up of 14 amino acids. The germline V and J ends were trimmed by 3 bases and 1 base, with 9 bases remaining between them. The CDR3 protein is CASSFGTRNTEAFF. The CDR3 nucleotides read TGTGCCAGCAGTTTCGGGACACGGAACACTGAAGCTTTCTTT.

This sequence joins TRBV7-6 and TRBJ1-5; TRBD1 is a possible D gene (5 bases). This CDR3 comprises 17 residues. Germline-derived CDR1 and CDR2 are SGHVS and FNYEAQ. V shed 0 bases and J shed 2 bases, with 14 bases lying between them. The CDR3 spells CASSLAGEVSGNQPQHF. CDR3 bases: TGTGCCAGCAGCTTAGCAGGGGAGGTGTCCGGCAATCAGCCCCAGCATTTT.